Listed below are T cell receptor beta chains from one sample, sequenced in a study of cytomegalovirus exposure and HLA in healthy donors. Sequencing was performed with immunoSEQ multiplex PCR; in TCRdb, only in-frame clones are kept and a portion is missing. The repertoire holds some 100,000 clones, approximately 76% seen once, with roughly 8% in the top ten. Sequenced sample: PBMCs. These TCRs come from a man aged 40-49 years in good health and CMV-seronegative. CDR3s include the opening cysteine and the closing phenylalanine or tryptophan. The D gene is left open where the match is weak. Rows give clone size only sometimes, using once, few, many, or a class for an expanded clone.

TRBV25-1,few,TRBJ2-7,TRBD1,CASSPHRQTGQLGYEQYF,TGTGCCAGCAGTCCCCACAGACAGACAGGGCAGCTTGGATACGAGCAGTACTTC
TRBV7-6,many,TRBJ2-1,TRBD2,CASSPGTSGRDEQFF,TGTGCCAGCAGCCCTGGGACTAGCGGGAGGGATGAGCAGTTCTTC
TRBV4-3,few,TRBJ1-4,.,CASSGEVFEKLFF,TGCGCCAGCAGCGGAGAGGTGTTTGAAAAACTGTTTTTT
TRBV19,few,TRBJ2-7,TRBD2,CASSIAGTSSIEQYF,TGTGCCAGTAGTATTGCCGGGACTAGCAGCATCGAGCAGTACTTC
TRBV15,.,TRBJ1-1,.,CATSRAGRDTEAFF,TGTGCCACCAGCAGAGCTGGCAGGGACACTGAAGCTTTCTTT
TRBV4-3,.,TRBJ2-1,TRBD2,CASSPASGGIYNEQFF,TGCGCCAGCAGCCCAGCTAGCGGGGGGATCTACAATGAGCAGTTCTTC
TRBV18,few,TRBJ2-7,.,CASSPPSRDNTYEQYF,TGTGCCAGCTCACCACCTTCCCGGGACAACACCTACGAGCAGTACTTC
TRBV2,.,TRBJ2-7,.,CASSLRYNSNEQYF,TGTGCCAGCAGCCTTCGATATAACAGTAACGAGCAGTACTTC
TRBV6-6,.,TRBJ2-1,TRBD2,CASSYQRGGNEQFF,TGTGCCAGCAGTTATCAGCGGGGGGGCAATGAGCAGTTCTTC
TRBV7-8,.,TRBJ2-5,.,CASSTSDGGQETQYF,TGTGCCAGCAGCACCTCGGACGGAGGACAAGAGACCCAGTACTTC
TRBV4-2,.,TRBJ2-3,.,CASSQGGWGTDTQYF,TGTGCCAGCAGCCAAGGGGGCTGGGGCACAGATACGCAGTATTTT
TRBV2,few,TRBJ1-3,.,CASSDWSGSGNTIYF,TGTGCCAGCAGTGATTGGTCAGGCTCTGGAAACACCATATATTTT
TRBV5-1,once,TRBJ2-2,.,CASLFRSTGELFF,TGCGCCAGCCTATTTCGGAGCACCGGGGAGCTGTTTTTT
TRBV10-3,.,TRBJ1-5,.,CAISEGGVQPQHF,TGTGCCATCAGTGAGGGAGGGGTCCAGCCCCAGCATTTT
TRBV20-1,.,TRBJ2-3,.,CSASSVSTQYF,TGCAGTGCTAGTAGCGTGAGTACGCAGTATTTT
TRBV5-4,once,TRBJ2-7,.,CASSLGGSAYEQYF,TGTGCCAGCAGCTTGGGCGGGTCCGCCTACGAGCAGTACTTC
TRBV19,.,TRBJ1-2,.,CASSIILLETGHYGYTF,TGTGCCAGTAGTATAATCCTATTGGAGACAGGCCACTATGGCTACACCTTC